Each of the 16 T cell receptor beta chains below was sequenced from the same sample in a study of STAT3 mutations in large granular lymphocyte leukemia (dated by TCRdb to about 2019). The method was the immunoSEQ multiplex PCR assay. TCRdb mirrors the immuneACCESS table, restricted to in-frame sequences. Some clones are absent from its copies; in checked studies, under half trace to an unresolved V gene, and the reason for the others is unknown. Within this sample are around 30,000 clones, with approximately 86% of them counted one time only. Approximately 11% of the sample is taken by the ten largest. Study-wide conclusions, independent of this receptor: At least one immunodominant TCRbeta clonotype was identified in every T-LGLL patient, and multiple immunodominant subclonotypes were identified in about half of the T-LGLL patients.

For these receptors, no antigen is known. The source material was peripheral blood mononuclear cells. The source is a man aged 60-69 years with T-cell large granular lymphocyte leukemia. Some clones in this sample may be carry-over from other donors' samples. The age is the age at diagnosis.

The J gene is TRBJ2-7, the V gene TRBV30; 12 bases align to TRBD1. The CDR3 contains 16 residues. The trim removed 2 bases at V and 5 bases at J, leaving 10 bases unmatched. Germline CDR1 reads GTSNPN; CDR2 reads SVGIG (reference sequence). The CDR3 reads CAWSTPGDRGRHEQYF. In DNA form, the CDR3 reads TGTGCCTGGAGTACCCCCGGGGACAGGGGGCGGCACGAGCAGTACTTC.

The rearrangement uses TRBV30 and TRBJ2-3; D is unclear. Germline V gives CDR1 GTSNPN, CDR2 SVGIG (reference sequence). There are 13 residues in the CDR3. Trimming shortened V by 2 bases and J by 2 bases, and 8 bases separated the two germline ends. CDR3 DNA sequence: TGTGCCTGGAGTCCCCTCCACACAGATACGCAGTATTTT. Amino acid sequence: CAWSPLHTDTQYF. Full variable domain (remainder filled in from reference TRBV30 and TRBJ2-3): SQTIHQWPATLVQPVGSPLSLECTVEGTSNPNLYWYRQAAGRGLQLLFYSVGIGQISSEVPQNLSASRPQDRQFILSSKKLLLSDSGFYLCAWSPLHTDTQYFGPGTRLTVL.

The chain recombines TRBV11-3 with TRBJ2-2, with D hard to call. Germline CDR1 reads SGHNT; CDR2 reads YENEEA. The CDR3 has 14 residues. Trimming pared 1 base from V and 8 bases from J, leaving 11 bases between. CDR3 amino acids: CASSLGASSGELFF. The CDR3 DNA reads as TGTGCCAGCAGCTTAGGGGCCTCCTCGGGGGAGCTGTTTTTT.

The CDR3 reads CASSPLTGGEETQYF. CDR3 sequence (DNA): TGTGCCAGCAGCCCCCTTACAGGGGGCGAAGAGACCCAGTACTTC. This chain connects TRBV14 to TRBJ2-5; 9 bases fit TRBD1. V was pared by 4 bases and J by 3 bases, with 6 bases of the junction left unmatched. The CDR3 is 15 amino acids. Looked up from germline, CDR1 is SGHDN and CDR2 is FVKESK.

V and J are TRBV4-1 and TRBJ2-3, with 8 bases that match TRBD2. Unmatched junction bases numbered 14, after V lost 9 bases and J lost 6 bases. From germline, CDR1 is MGHRA and CDR2 YSYEKL. CDR3 length equals 15 residues. The chain's CDR3 is CASGAAGGPGDTQYF. For the CDR3, the DNA is TGCGCCAGTGGGGCGGCGGGGGGCCCTGGCGATACGCAGTATTTT.

This chain links TRBV7-9 with TRBJ1-3; no definite D call. In germline, CDR1 is SEHNR, CDR2 FQNEAQ (reference sequence). Trimming took 1 base from V and 0 from J, leaving 10 bases between them. The CDR3 runs 16 residues. The CDR3 DNA follows: TGTGCCAGCAGCTTAGGACGGACCTACTCTGGAAACACCATATATTTT. Its translation is CASSLGRTYSGNTIYF.

V usage is TRBV9 and J usage is TRBJ2-7, with 9 bases that match TRBD2. V lost 4 bases, J lost 2 bases, and 7 bases stayed unmatched. In germline, CDR1 is SGDLS, CDR2 YYNGEE. The CDR3 loop spans 15 amino acids. In nucleotides, the CDR3 is TGTGCCAGCAGCCAAAGCGGGAGGTCTACCTACGAGCAGTACTTC. It specifies CASSQSGRSTYEQYF.

The V call is TRBV15, the J call TRBJ1-2, with D hard to call. The V gene's germline CDR1 is LNHNV and CDR2 YYDKDF (reference sequence). The CDR3 covers 13 residues. V lost 0 bases and J 6 bases, leaving 8 bases between the germline ends. The CDR3 spells CATSRDAEDGYTF. In DNA, the CDR3 is TGTGCCACCAGCAGAGATGCGGAGGATGGCTACACCTTC.

The chain employs TRBV5-1 and TRBJ1-5, with 11 bases aligning to TRBD1. Losses at the gene ends were 4 bases for V and 0 bases for J; bases not matched to a gene: 3. The CDR3 runs to 16 residues. In germline, CDR1 is SGHRS, CDR2 YFSETQ. The CDR3 spells CASSTGTGGSNQPQHF. CDR3 in DNA: TGCGCCAGCAGCACCGGGACAGGGGGTAGCAATCAGCCCCAGCATTTT.

This chain connects TRBV6-5 to TRBJ2-1, with 9 bases aligning to TRBD1. Trimming at V came to 5 bases and at J to 9 bases, leaving 11 bases not matched to a gene. This CDR3 comprises 15 residues. Germline V gene data show CDR1 as MNHEY and CDR2 as SVGAGI. CDR3 sequence: CASSRRDRVYGEQFF. The DNA for the CDR3 is TGTGCCAGCAGTCGCCGGGACAGGGTGTATGGTGAGCAGTTCTTC.

The chain employs TRBV29-1 and TRBJ2-7; 9 nucleotides agree with TRBD1. V gave up 5 bases and J gave up 4 bases; unmatched junction bases: 3. The CDR3 consists of 12 residues. Germline V gene sequence: CDR1 SQVTM, CDR2 ANQGSEA. DNA of the CDR3: TGCAGCGTTAGGGACAGGGCGTACGAGCAGTACTTC. It yields the protein CSVRDRAYEQYF.

This clone was seen a few times. The rearrangement uses TRBV29-1 and TRBJ1-1; tentatively, D is TRBD1 (6 bases). CDR3 length: 13 amino acids. V was shortened by 0 bases and J by 6 bases, with 11 bases between the two germline ends. Per germline, CDR1 SQVTM and CDR2 ANQGSEA. CDR3 sequence reads: CSVEDPGTSEAFF. The CDR3 DNA sequence: TGCAGCGTTGAAGATCCCGGGACATCTGAAGCTTTCTTT.

The chain joins TRBV30 to TRBJ1-2; possibly TRBD1 for D (5 bases). The germline V gene encodes CDR1 GTSNPN and CDR2 SVGIG (reference sequence). This CDR3 spans 14 amino acids. The CDR3 sequence: CALDRQPSNYGYTF. CDR3 DNA: TGTGCTCTGGACCGACAGCCGTCTAACTATGGCTACACCTTC.

This clone occurred a few times. The chain recombines TRBV30 with TRBJ2-7, with 8 bases that match TRBD1. The CDR3 covers 11 residues. Unmatched junction bases numbered 3, after V lost 8 bases and J lost 3 bases. Germline V gives CDR1 GTSNPN, CDR2 SVGIG (reference sequence). The CDR3 sequence is CAHGQGYEQYF. CDR3 nucleotides: TGTGCCCACGGACAGGGCTACGAGCAGTACTTC. The variable domain in full, with the rest retrieved from reference TRBV30 and TRBJ2-7, is SQTIHQWPATLVQPVGSPLSLECTVEGTSNPNLYWYRQAAGRGLQLLFYSVGIGQISSEVPQNLSASRPQDRQFILSSKKLLLSDSGFYLCAHGQGYEQYFGPGTRLTVT.

The chain combines TRBV19 with TRBJ2-1, with a weak D call TRBD2 (5 bases). The CDR3 is made up of 15 amino acids. Trimming cost V 3 bases and J 9 bases, with 18 bases left between them. Per germline, CDR1 LNHDA and CDR2 SQIVND (reference sequence). CDR3 residues: CASSIGGGLHSEQFF. The CDR3 DNA follows: TGTGCCAGTAGTATTGGTGGCGGGCTCCACAGTGAGCAGTTCTTC. The whole variable domain, remainder taken from reference TRBV19 and TRBJ2-1, is DGGITQSPKYLFRKEGQNVTLSCEQNLNHDAMYWYRQDPGQGLRLIYYSQIVNDFQKGDIAEGYSVSREKKESFPLTVTSAQKNPTAFYLCASSIGGGLHSEQFFGPGTRLTVL.

This chain joins TRBV10-1 and TRBJ2-3; D gene uncertain. Germline loops: CDR1 WNHNN, CDR2 SYGVQD (reference sequence). Trimming left V 4 bases short and J 5 bases short, with 10 bases between. The CDR3 has 13 residues. For the CDR3, the DNA is TGCGCCAGCAGTGGATGGGGTCAAGATACGCAGTATTTT. It codes for CASSGWGQDTQYF.